One and the same sample provided the 7 T cell receptor beta chains below, sequenced in a study of T cell repertoires in cytomegalovirus infection. TCRdb ran MiXCR on the reads and lists one entry per CDR3 protein. Of more than 40,000 distinct CDR3 sequences in the sample, about a fifth were seen once. Antigens for these TCRs are unknown. Material: CD8+ T cells from cultured PBMCs, obtained from culture after CMV antigen stimulation. These receptors were taken from a human donor in good health (CMV status not recorded). Some clones in this sample may be carry-over from other donors' samples.

The chain is built from TRBV27 and TRBJ2-1; no reliable D call. Germline CDR1 and CDR2: MNHEY and SMNVEV (reference sequence). The CDR3 contains 16 residues. V shed 5 bases and J shed 12 bases, with 26 bases lying between them. CDR3 coding DNA: TGTGCCAGCAGTCCCTCATTCGTCCCGGATCGTAAAGGGCAGTTCTTC. It translates to CASSPSFVPDRKGQFF.

This clonotype turned up a few times. This chain connects TRBV29-1 to TRBJ2-1, with 8 positions matching TRBD2. CDR1 is SQVTM, CDR2 ANQGSEA, per germline. This CDR3 region has 11 residues. V dropped 7 bases and J dropped 10; count of bases not matched to a gene: 6. The CDR3 here is CSASGGPEQFF. CDR3 DNA sequence: TGCAGCGCCAGCGGGGGCCCCGAGCAGTTCTTC.

This chain joins TRBV6-5 and TRBJ2-7; 13 bases align to TRBD2. V was pared by 2 bases and J by 4 bases, with 8 bases of the junction left unmatched. Germline V gene lookup returns CDR1 MNHEY and CDR2 SVGAGI. The CDR3 has 17 amino acids. CDR3 protein: CASSYRPTSGRMYEQYF. CDR3 DNA sequence: TGTGCCAGCAGTTACCGCCCGACTAGCGGGAGGATGTACGAGCAGTACTTC.

At least ten counts were recorded for this clonotype. The J gene is TRBJ2-7, the V gene TRBV7-2; D is uncertain. Germline V gene data show CDR1 as SGHTA and CDR2 as FQGNSA. V was pared by 1 base and J by 4 bases, with 8 bases between. The length of the CDR3 is 13 residues. DNA for the CDR3: TGTGCCAGCAGCTTAGTTTCTGGGTACGAGCAGTACTTC. It translates to CASSLVSGYEQYF.

This sequence joins TRBV12-3 or TRBV12-4 and TRBJ2-1; no firm D call. This CDR3 has 14 amino acids. The germline V and J ends were trimmed by 1 base and 4 bases, with 8 bases remaining between them. Written as DNA, the CDR3 is TGTGCCAGCAGTTTAGGGGTCTCGTACAATGAGCAGTTCTTC. Translation gives CASSLGVSYNEQFF.

The chain carries TRBV6-1 and TRBJ1-3; D is unclear. The ends were cut back, 6 bases at V and 0 bases at J, with 12 bases in the middle. The CDR3 runs to 15 residues. Germline CDR1 reads MNHNS; CDR2 reads SASEGT. For the CDR3, the DNA is TGTGCCAGCAGAGCGACGGAGTGCTCTGGAAACACCATATATTTT. Translating gives CASRATECSGNTIYF.

The chain is built from TRBV7-9 and TRBJ2-3, with a tentative D call TRBD1 (5 bases). In germline, CDR1 is SEHNR, CDR2 FQNEAQ (reference sequence). The length of the CDR3 is 12 residues. V shed 3 bases and J shed 10 bases, with 11 bases lying between them. Written as DNA, the CDR3 is TGTGCCAGCAGCTTGGGGCCCTCGGCGCAGTATTTT. Translated: CASSLGPSAQYF.